A selection of T cell receptor beta chains follows, all from one sample in a study of T cell repertoires in cytomegalovirus infection. TCRdb passed the reads through MiXCR, listing each CDR3 protein once. The sample lists about 700,000 distinct CDR3 sequences, 33% seen once, with roughly 20% in the top ten. Their target antigens are unknown. The sample in question was cultured PBMCs, obtained from culture after CMV antigen stimulation. These receptors were obtained from a human donor in good health (CMV status not recorded). Some clones in this sample may be carry-over from other donors' samples. The CDR3 runs from the conserved cysteine through the conserved F or W. D genes are given only for firm matches. Size is omitted from some rows. Given values are once, few, many or a class for expanded clones.

v_gene: TRBV12-3/TRBV12-4
j_gene: TRBJ2-6
d_gene: .
abundance: .
len: 15
CDR3nt: TGTGCCAGCGGATTACAGACAACTGGGGCCAACGTCCTGACTTTC
CDR3aa: CASGLQTTGANVLTF

v_gene: TRBV4-2
j_gene: TRBJ2-1
d_gene: .
abundance: .
len: 12
CDR3nt: TGTGCCAGCAGCCAAGAGGAGGGGCGGCAGTTCTTC
CDR3aa: CASSQEEGRQFF

v_gene: TRBV27
j_gene: TRBJ1-2
d_gene: .
abundance: .
len: 15
CDR3nt: TGTGCCAGCAGTTTTATGGCCGACAAGAACTATGGCTACACCTTC
CDR3aa: CASSFMADKNYGYTF

v_gene: TRBV7-2
j_gene: TRBJ2-3
d_gene: TRBD2
abundance: many
len: 16
CDR3nt: TGTGCCAGCAGCTTAGCGCCCCAGACTAGCCGGTATACGCAGTATTTT
CDR3aa: CASSLAPQTSRYTQYF

v_gene: TRBV20-1
j_gene: TRBJ1-5
d_gene: .
abundance: few
len: 14
CDR3nt: TGCAGTGCTAGTGTGAGATATAGCAATCAGCCCCAGCATTTT
CDR3aa: CSASVRYSNQPQHF

v_gene: TRBV11-2
j_gene: TRBJ2-1
d_gene: TRBD2
abundance: .
len: 15
CDR3nt: TGTGCCAGCAGCTCCCGGGGGGGCGTTGAGAATGAGCAGTTCTTC
CDR3aa: CASSSRGGVENEQFF

v_gene: TRBV2
j_gene: TRBJ2-7
d_gene: .
abundance: .
len: 13
CDR3nt: TGTGCCAGCAGTGACGACAGGACTTACGAGCAGTACTTC
CDR3aa: CASSDDRTYEQYF

v_gene: TRBV7-2
j_gene: TRBJ2-5
d_gene: TRBD2
abundance: few
len: 20
CDR3nt: TGTGCCAGCTCCCCCCTTCTCCGGCTAGCGGCATTATACATCCCTGGGACCCAGTACTTC
CDR3aa: CASSPLLRLAALYIPGTQYF

v_gene: TRBV6-2/TRBV6-3
j_gene: TRBJ2-7
d_gene: TRBD1
abundance: many
len: 14
CDR3nt: TGTGCCAGCAGTTACGGCGTGGGACAGTACGAGCAGTACTTC
CDR3aa: CASSYGVGQYEQYF

v_gene: TRBV6-8
j_gene: TRBJ2-1
d_gene: TRBD2
abundance: few
len: 14
CDR3nt: TGTGCCAGCAGTCGACTAGCGGGGGGGGGGCAGCGATTCTTC
CDR3aa: CASSRLAGGGQRFF